This T cell receptor beta chain was found in a study of neurological immune-mediated disorders. TCRdb used MiXCR to reprocess the 5' RACE reads, holding one entry per CDR3 protein. The sample includes tens of thousands of distinct CDR3 sequences, 4% to 6% of them seen just once. The CDR3 is made up of 20 amino acids. The trim removed 4 bases at V and 6 bases at J, leaving 17 bases unmatched. Germline CDR1 is MGHRA and CDR2 is YSYEKL. This clonotype came up many times. The rearrangement uses TRBV4-1 and TRBJ2-2, with 13 bases matching TRBD2. Specimen: PBMCs. The receptor was isolated from a young woman with multiple sclerosis. The CDR3 loop is CASSPTIHRTSGSIAGELFF. The CDR3 DNA reads TGCGCCAGCAGCCCAACAATCCACCGGACTAGCGGGAGTATCGCCGGGGAGCTGTTTTTT.